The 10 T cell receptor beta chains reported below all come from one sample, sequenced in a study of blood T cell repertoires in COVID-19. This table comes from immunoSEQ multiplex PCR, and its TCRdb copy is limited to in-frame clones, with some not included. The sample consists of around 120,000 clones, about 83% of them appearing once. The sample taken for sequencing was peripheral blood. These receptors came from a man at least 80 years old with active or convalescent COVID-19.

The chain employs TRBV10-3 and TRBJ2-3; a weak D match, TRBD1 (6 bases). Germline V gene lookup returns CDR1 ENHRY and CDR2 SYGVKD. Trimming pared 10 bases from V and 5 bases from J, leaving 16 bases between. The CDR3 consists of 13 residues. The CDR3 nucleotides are TGTGCCAGTACGGGACACCAGGTAGATACGCAGTATTTT. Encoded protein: CASTGHQVDTQYF.

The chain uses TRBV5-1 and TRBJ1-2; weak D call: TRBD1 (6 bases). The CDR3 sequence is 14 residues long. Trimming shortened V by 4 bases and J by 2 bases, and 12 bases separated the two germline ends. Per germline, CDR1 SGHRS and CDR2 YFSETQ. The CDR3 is CASSPGGQNYGYTF. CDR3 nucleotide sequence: TGCGCCAGCAGCCCGGGGGGCCAAAACTATGGCTACACCTTC.

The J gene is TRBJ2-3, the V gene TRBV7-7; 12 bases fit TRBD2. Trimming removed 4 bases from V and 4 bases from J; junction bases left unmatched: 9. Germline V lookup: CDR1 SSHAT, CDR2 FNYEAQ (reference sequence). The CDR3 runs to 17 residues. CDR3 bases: TGTGCCAGCAGCTCGGGACTAGCGGGCGGCGGGGCAGATACGCAGTATTTT. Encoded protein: CASSSGLAGGGADTQYF.

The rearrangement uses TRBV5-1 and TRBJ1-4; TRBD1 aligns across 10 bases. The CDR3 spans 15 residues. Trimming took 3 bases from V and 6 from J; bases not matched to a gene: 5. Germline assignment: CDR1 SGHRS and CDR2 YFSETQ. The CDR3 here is CASSSAGTGDEKLFF. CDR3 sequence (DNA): TGCGCCAGCAGCTCCGCCGGGACAGGGGATGAAAAACTGTTTTTT. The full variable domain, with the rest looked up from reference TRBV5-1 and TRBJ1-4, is KAGVTQTPRYLIKTRGQQVTLSCSPISGHRSVSWYQQTPGQGLQFLFEYFSETQRNKGNFPGRFSGRQFSNSRSEMNVSTLELGDSALYLCASSSAGTGDEKLFFGSGTQLSVL.

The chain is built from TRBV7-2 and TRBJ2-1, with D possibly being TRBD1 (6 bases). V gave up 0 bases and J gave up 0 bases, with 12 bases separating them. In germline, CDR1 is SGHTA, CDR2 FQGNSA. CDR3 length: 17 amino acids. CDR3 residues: CASSLARARGSYNEQFF. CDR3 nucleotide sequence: TGTGCCAGCAGCTTAGCGAGGGCCAGGGGCTCCTACAATGAGCAGTTCTTC.

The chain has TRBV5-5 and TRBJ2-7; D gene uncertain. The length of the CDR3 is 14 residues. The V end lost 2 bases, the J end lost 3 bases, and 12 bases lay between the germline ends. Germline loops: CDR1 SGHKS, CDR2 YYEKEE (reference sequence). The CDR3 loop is CASSFTGNNYEQYF. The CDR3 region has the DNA TGTGCCAGCAGCTTTACGGGTAACAACTACGAGCAGTACTTC.

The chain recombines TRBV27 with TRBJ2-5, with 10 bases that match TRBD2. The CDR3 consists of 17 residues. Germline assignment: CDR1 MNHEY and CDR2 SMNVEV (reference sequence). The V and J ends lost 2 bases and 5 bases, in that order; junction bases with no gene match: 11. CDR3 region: CASSLTPASGGRETQYF. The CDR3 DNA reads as TGTGCCAGCAGTTTAACCCCCGCTAGCGGGGGTCGGGAGACCCAGTACTTC.

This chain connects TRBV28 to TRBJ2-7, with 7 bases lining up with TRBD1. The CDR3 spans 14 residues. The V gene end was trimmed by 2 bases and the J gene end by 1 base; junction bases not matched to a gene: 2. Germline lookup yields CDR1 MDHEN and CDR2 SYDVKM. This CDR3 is CASSLTGESYEQYF. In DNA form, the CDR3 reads TGTGCCAGCAGTTTAACAGGGGAGTCCTACGAGCAGTACTTC.

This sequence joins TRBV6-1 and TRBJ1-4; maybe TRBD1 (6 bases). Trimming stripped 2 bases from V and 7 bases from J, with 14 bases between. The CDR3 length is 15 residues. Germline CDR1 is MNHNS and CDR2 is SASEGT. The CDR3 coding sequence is TGTGCCAGCAGTGAATGGAAGGGGGTTGGTGAAAAACTGTTTTTT. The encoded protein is CASSEWKGVGEKLFF.

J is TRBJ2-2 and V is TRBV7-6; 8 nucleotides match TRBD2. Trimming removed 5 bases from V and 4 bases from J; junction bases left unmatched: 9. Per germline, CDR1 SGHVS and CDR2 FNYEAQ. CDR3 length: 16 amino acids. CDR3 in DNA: TGTGCCAGCAGCCCGACGGGGGGGCCGGGCACCGGGGAGCTGTTTTTT. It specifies CASSPTGGPGTGELFF.